The 24 T cell receptor beta chains reported below all come from one sample, sequenced in a study of post-analysis software for immune sequencing data. Study results and limitations: A handful of TRBV segments, including TRBV5-6, TRBV5-1 and TRBV20-1, were more frequent in patients than controls.

For these receptors, no antigen is known. Presence of unique molecular identifiers characterized the TCR beta cDNA libraries. TCRdb re-called the PCR reads through MiXCR, storing one row per CDR3 protein. The sample has some 700,000 distinct CDR3 sequences, roughly three fifths seen once. The sequenced material came from blood. The receptors stem from a girl aged 2 to 10 with multiple sclerosis.

This clonotype showed up just a few times. V usage is TRBV20-1 and J usage is TRBJ1-2; a possible D gene is TRBD1 (6 bases). Trimming shortened V by 5 bases and J by 4 bases, and 14 bases separated the two germline ends. Germline assignment: CDR1 DFQATT and CDR2 SNEGSKA (reference sequence). The CDR3 is made up of 13 amino acids. CDR3 in amino acids: CSARRTARYGYTF. The CDR3 DNA sequence: TGCAGTGCTCGGCGGACAGCTCGCTATGGCTACACCTTC.

The table lists this clonotype with a few counts. The V and J genes are TRBV29-1 and TRBJ2-3, with D possibly matching TRBD2 (6 bases). The CDR3 is 14 residues long. CDR1 and CDR2 (germline): SQVTM, ANQGSEA. Trimming stripped 1 base from V and 2 bases from J, with 10 bases between. CDR3 in DNA: TGCAGCGTTGAAGGCTCTAGCGACACAGATACGCAGTATTTT. Amino acid sequence: CSVEGSSDTDTQYF.

The J gene is TRBJ2-3, the V gene TRBV29-1; TRBD2 agrees at 7 bases. CDR1 and CDR2 (germline): SQVTM, ANQGSEA. The CDR3 runs to 14 residues. The ends lost 7 bases at V and 1 base at J; junction bases unmatched: 8. The DNA for the CDR3 is TGCAGCGGTGGCGGTGGGGGGGGCACAGATACGCAGTATTTT. It codes for CSGGGGGGTDTQYF.

This clonotype appeared a few times. The J gene is TRBJ2-1, the V gene TRBV5-1; 7 bases line up with TRBD2. Germline V gene lookup returns CDR1 SGHRS and CDR2 YFSETQ. V was pared by 2 bases and J by 8 bases, with 7 bases of the junction left unmatched. This CDR3 has 14 residues. Here the CDR3 DNA reads TGCGCCAGCAGCTTCGGACTAGACAGCGATGAGCAGTTCTTC. Encoded protein: CASSFGLDSDEQFF.

This clonotype was found a few times. The rearrangement joins TRBV29-1 to TRBJ2-5; D possibly corresponds to TRBD1 (5 bases). Trimming took off 5 bases at V and 2 bases at J, with 12 bases between the two ends. The germline CDR1 and CDR2 sequences are SQVTM and ANQGSEA. The CDR3 is 13 amino acids. This CDR3 reads CSVLTDLQETQYF. The CDR3 DNA follows: TGCAGCGTTCTGACAGATCTGCAAGAGACCCAGTACTTC.

In its sample, this clonotype was seen many times. The chain links TRBV2 to TRBJ2-5; TRBD1 aligns across 8 bases. The ends lost 6 bases at V and 2 bases at J; junction bases unmatched: 5. In germline, CDR1 is SNHLY, CDR2 FYNNEI. The CDR3 is made up of 14 amino acids. CDR3 loop: CASSVDRGQETQYF. The CDR3 DNA reads as TGTGCCAGCAGCGTAGACAGGGGACAAGAGACCCAGTACTTC.

This clonotype has a handful of counts. V is TRBV7-2 and J is TRBJ2-1, with D uncertain. Germline-derived CDR1 and CDR2 are SGHTA and FQGNSA. The V gene lost 2 bases and the J gene lost 0 bases, with 5 bases spanning the gap. This CDR3 spans 14 amino acids. CDR3 amino acids: CASSLPSSYNEQFF. The CDR3 bases are TGTGCCAGCAGCTTACCTAGCTCCTACAATGAGCAGTTCTTC.

This rearrangement joins TRBV27 to TRBJ2-2; D is unclear. V lost 11 bases and J 5 bases, leaving 21 bases between the germline ends. Germline V gene sequence: CDR1 MNHEY, CDR2 SMNVEV (reference sequence). The CDR3 covers 15 residues. This chain's CDR3 is CASRSWVLGTGELFF. The CDR3 nucleotides read TGTGCCTCACGGTCTTGGGTCTTAGGTACCGGGGAGCTGTTTTTT.

This clonotype was recorded only once. This chain uses TRBV11-2 with TRBJ2-1, with 13 bases aligning to TRBD2. After removal of 4 bases from V and 7 bases from J, the junction contained 13 bases not matched to a gene. This CDR3 is built from 18 residues. Germline loops: CDR1 SGHAT, CDR2 FQNNGV. The CDR3 DNA follows: TGTGCCAGCAGCTCCCGACCGGGACTAGCGGGAAGATGGAATGAGCAGTTCTTC. Translation: CASSSRPGLAGRWNEQFF.

Only a few counts were recorded for this clonotype. The rearrangement joins TRBV5-5 to TRBJ2-3; D is tentatively TRBD1 or TRBD2 (5 bases each). V lost 3 bases to trimming and J lost 6 bases, with 17 bases between them. CDR3 length: 15 amino acids. The germline V gene encodes CDR1 SGHKS and CDR2 YYEKEE (reference sequence). The CDR3 nucleotides read TGTGCCAGCAGCTCGGTCGGGGCGGCGGGCGATACGCAGTATTTT. It codes for CASSSVGAAGDTQYF.

The chain joins TRBV29-1 to TRBJ2-3; D might be TRBD1 (6 bases). Trimming took 5 bases from V and 12 from J, leaving 27 bases between them. Germline CDR1 is SQVTM and CDR2 is ANQGSEA. This CDR3 has 15 amino acids. The CDR3 DNA sequence: TGCAGCGTTCACAGTCCCGGACAGTCACAAGAGACCCAGTATTTT. As protein: CSVHSPGQSQETQYF.

The CDR3 region has the DNA TGTGCCAGCAGTTCAAAACCCTACAGGGCGAGCACAGATACGCAGTATTTT. Protein sequence: CASSSKPYRASTDTQYF. The chain couples TRBV12-3 or TRBV12-4 to TRBJ2-3; D may be TRBD1 (6 bases). CDR3 size: 17 residues. V lost 4 bases and J 0 bases, leaving 17 bases between the germline ends.

The chain is built from TRBV4-3 and TRBJ2-1; the match to TRBD1 covers 11 bases. The V gene end was trimmed by 0 bases and the J gene end by 4 bases; junction bases not matched to a gene: 8. Germline V CDR1 and CDR2: LGHNA, YSLEER. CDR3 size: 18 residues. The CDR3 DNA reads TGCGCCAGCAGCCAAGACCACGTAGGGACAGGGGGATACAATGAGCAGTTCTTC. Its translation is CASSQDHVGTGGYNEQFF.

The rearrangement links TRBV12-3 or TRBV12-4 to TRBJ2-7; TRBD1 matches at 8 bases. The length of the CDR3 is 15 residues. The trim removed 7 bases at V and 7 bases at J, leaving 15 bases unmatched. The CDR3 nucleotides read TGTGCCAGCAACATCAAGACAGGGGTACCCGGGGAGCAGTACTTC. Its translation: CASNIKTGVPGEQYF.

This chain links TRBV4-3 with TRBJ1-2; 9 bases are shared with TRBD1. The J segment lost 5 bases and the V segment lost 1 base, leaving 5 bases of the junction unmatched. From germline, CDR1 is LGHNA and CDR2 YSLEER. CDR3 length: 15 residues. Here the CDR3 DNA reads TGCGCCAGCAGCCAAGGGACAGGGGTTCCTTATGGCTACACCTTC. Its translation is CASSQGTGVPYGYTF.

In this sample, this clonotype turned up once. The chain joins TRBV29-1 to TRBJ2-3; D is possibly TRBD2 (5 bases). The CDR3 is made up of 13 amino acids. From germline, CDR1 is SQVTM and CDR2 ANQGSEA. Trimming cost V 3 bases and J 3 bases, with 10 bases left between them. CDR3 bases: TGCAGCGTTGACTGGGGAGAGACAGATACGCAGTATTTT. This encodes CSVDWGETDTQYF.

This chain connects TRBV10-3 to TRBJ2-7; D is uncertain. Trimming left V 4 bases short and J 2 bases short, with 12 bases between. From germline, CDR1 is ENHRY and CDR2 SYGVKD. The CDR3 is 14 amino acids. The CDR3 region has the DNA TGTGCCATCAGTGTTGGGCGCCCCACCTACGAGCAGTACTTC. Translation: CAISVGRPTYEQYF.

The V call is TRBV7-2, the J call TRBJ2-5; D might be TRBD1 or TRBD2, each matching 5 bases. Deletions cut 5 bases from V and 4 bases from J, with 14 bases between. Germline V gene sequence: CDR1 SGHTA, CDR2 FQGNSA. This CDR3 comprises 14 residues. The CDR3 is CASSHNGGRETQYF. The CDR3 nucleotides are TGTGCCAGCAGCCACAATGGGGGACGAGAGACCCAGTACTTC.

The chain links TRBV15 to TRBJ1-4; 11 nucleotides line up with TRBD1. The CDR3 extends over 19 amino acids. J was trimmed by 4 bases and V by 1 base; bases with no gene match: 11. Germline CDR1 reads LNHNV; CDR2 reads YYDKDF (reference sequence). The CDR3 region has the DNA TGTGCCACCAGCAGAGGCCTGGGACAGGGGGAAGGAGGTAATGAAAAACTGTTTTTT. It codes for CATSRGLGQGEGGNEKLFF.

V and J are TRBV13 and TRBJ2-7, with D perhaps matching TRBD2 (6 bases). Germline V gives CDR1 PRHDT, CDR2 FYEKMQ (reference sequence). V was pared by 0 bases and J by 4 bases, with 13 bases between. The CDR3 consists of 15 residues. As DNA, the CDR3 is TGTGCCAGCAGCTTAGGGGGTAGCGGCCTGTACGAGCAGTACTTC. Its translation is CASSLGGSGLYEQYF.

This clonotype came up a few times. The chain couples TRBV5-6 to TRBJ2-5, with 7 bases that match TRBD1. The CDR3 is 14 amino acids. The ends lost 4 bases at V and 7 bases at J; junction bases unmatched: 10. Germline CDR1 reads SGHDT; CDR2 reads YYEEEE. The DNA for the CDR3 is TGTGCCAGCAGCGAGCCGGGGCGACAGGGGACCCAGTACTTC. Translation gives CASSEPGRQGTQYF.

The gene calls are TRBV20-1 and TRBJ2-1, with no clear D. Germline V gene lookup returns CDR1 DFQATT and CDR2 SNEGSKA (reference sequence). Trimming removed 5 bases at V and 5 bases at J, with 10 bases between. This CDR3 comprises 12 residues. CDR3 sequence: CSAPDQDNEQFF. For the CDR3, the DNA is TGCAGTGCTCCGGACCAAGACAATGAGCAGTTCTTC.

This sequence joins TRBV7-9 and TRBJ2-1, with TRBD1 matching 9 bases. CDR1 is SEHNR, CDR2 FQNEAQ, per germline (reference sequence). The CDR3 loop spans 15 amino acids. Trimming took 4 bases from V and 5 from J; bases not matched to a gene: 6. In DNA, the CDR3 is TGTGCCAGCAGCTCCCGGGACAGGGTACACAATGAGCAGTTCTTC. Its protein is CASSSRDRVHNEQFF.

The DNA of the CDR3 is TGTGCCAGCAGGACAACGGGCCCACCACTTAACTATGGCTACACCTTC. Translating gives CASRTTGPPLNYGYTF. The V call is TRBV6-2 or TRBV6-3, the J call TRBJ1-2, with D hard to call. CDR3 length: 16 residues. The V gene lost 6 bases and the J gene lost 1 base, with 18 bases spanning the gap. Per the germline V gene, CDR1 is MNHEY and CDR2 is SVGEGT.